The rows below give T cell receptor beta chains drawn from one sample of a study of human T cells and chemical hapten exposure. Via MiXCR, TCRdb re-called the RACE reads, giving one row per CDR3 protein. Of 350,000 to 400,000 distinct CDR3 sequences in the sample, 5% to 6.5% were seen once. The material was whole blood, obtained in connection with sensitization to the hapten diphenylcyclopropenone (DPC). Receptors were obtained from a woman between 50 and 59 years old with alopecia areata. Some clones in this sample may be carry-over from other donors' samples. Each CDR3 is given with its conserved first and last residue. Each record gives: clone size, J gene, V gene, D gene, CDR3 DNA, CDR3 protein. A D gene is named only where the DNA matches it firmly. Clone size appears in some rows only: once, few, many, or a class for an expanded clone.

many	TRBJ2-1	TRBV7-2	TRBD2	TGTGCCAGCAGCTTAGGACGTGGGACTAGCGGGAGCCATGAGCAGTTCTTC	CASSLGRGTSGSHEQFF
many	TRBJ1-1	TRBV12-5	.	TGTGCTAGTGGTTTGGTACGAGATTACCTGAACACTGAAGCTTTCTTT	CASGLVRDYLNTEAFF
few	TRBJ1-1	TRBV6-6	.	TGTGCCAGCAGGCTGGGGGGACCGAACACTGAAGCTTTCTTT	CASRLGGPNTEAFF
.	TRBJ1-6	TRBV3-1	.	TGTGCCAGCAGCCAAGTAAACGAGATCTATAATTCACCCCTCCACTTT	CASSQVNEIYNSPLHF
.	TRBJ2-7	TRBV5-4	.	TGTGCCAGCAGCTTCGGGGCGGAGAGCTACGAGCAGTACTTC	CASSFGAESYEQYF
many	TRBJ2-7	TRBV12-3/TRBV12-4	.	TGTGCCAGCAGCTTCCTCTTGAGGGCCTACGAGCAGTACTTC	CASSFLLRAYEQYF
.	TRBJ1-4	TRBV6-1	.	TGTGCCAGCCGACCTGATGGGGGGGTCGGGGAAAAACTGTTTTTT	CASRPDGGVGEKLFF
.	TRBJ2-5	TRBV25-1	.	TGTGCCAGCAGTGAATTCCCTTTTGGAAGGGGTGCAGAGACCCAGTACTTC	CASSEFPFGRGAETQYF
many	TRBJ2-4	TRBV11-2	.	TGTGCCAGCGGCCAGGTGGCCAAAAACATTCAGTACTTC	CASGQVAKNIQYF
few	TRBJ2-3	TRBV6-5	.	TGTGCCAGCAGTCCACAAGCGGCAGATACGCAGTATTTT	CASSPQAADTQYF
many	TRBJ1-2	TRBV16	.	TGTGCCAGCAGCCAAACAACATGGGGAATCGATGGCTACACCTTC	CASSQTTWGIDGYTF
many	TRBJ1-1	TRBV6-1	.	TGTGCCAGCAGAAGGAACACTGAAGCTTTCTTT	CASRRNTEAFF
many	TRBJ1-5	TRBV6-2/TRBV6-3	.	TGTGCCAGCAGTTACCCTTCGGGGGCCGCTCAGCCCCAGCATTTT	CASSYPSGAAQPQHF
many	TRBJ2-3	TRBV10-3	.	TGTGCCATCAGTCCCCGCGAAGTTAGCACAGATACGCAGTATTTT	CAISPREVSTDTQYF
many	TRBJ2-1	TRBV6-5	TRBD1	TGTGCCAGCAGCTACAGCGCCCGGGACAGGGTCAATGAGCAGTTCTTC	CASSYSARDRVNEQFF
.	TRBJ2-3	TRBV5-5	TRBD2	TGTGCCAGCAGCCCCGATAGCGGGAGAAGGGCAGATACGCAGTATTTT	CASSPDSGRRADTQYF
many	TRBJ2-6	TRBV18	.	TGTGCCAGCTCACCACGCAGAGCCTCTGGGGCCAACGTCCTGACTTTC	CASSPRRASGANVLTF
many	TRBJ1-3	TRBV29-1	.	TGCAGCGTTGAGGAGCTATCTGGAAACACCATATATTTT	CSVEELSGNTIYF
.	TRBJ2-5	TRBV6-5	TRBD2	TGTGCCAGCAGGTCAAGCGGGACTCCCCAAGAGACCCAGTACTTC	CASRSSGTPQETQYF
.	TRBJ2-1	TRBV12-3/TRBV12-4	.	TGTGCCAGCAGTTTTGATCGAAACAATGAGCAGTTCTTC	CASSFDRNNEQFF
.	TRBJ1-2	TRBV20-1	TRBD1	TGCAGTGCTTCCTCCACAGGGGGCAACTATGGCTACACCTTC	CSASSTGGNYGYTF
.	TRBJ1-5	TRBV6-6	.	TGTGCCAGCAGTCAACCCCCTACTCAGCCCCAGCATTTT	CASSQPPTQPQHF
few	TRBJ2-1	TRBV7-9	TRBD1	TGTGCCAGCAGCACCAAGGGGGCTGAAAATGAGCAGTTCTTC	CASSTKGAENEQFF
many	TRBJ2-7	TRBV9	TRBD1	TGTGCCAGCAGCAAGCCGGGACAGGAGTACGAGCAGTACTTC	CASSKPGQEYEQYF
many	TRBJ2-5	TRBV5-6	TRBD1	TGTGCCAGCAGCCCCACCGGGACAGGGGGCGAGACCCAGTACTTC	CASSPTGTGGETQYF
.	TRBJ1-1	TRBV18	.	TGTGCCAGCTCACCCTTCGGGGGACGGACTGAAGCTTTCTTT	CASSPFGGRTEAFF
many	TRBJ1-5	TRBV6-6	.	TGTGCCAGCAGTTACTTCGAGGGGGGCAATCAGCCCCAGCATTTT	CASSYFEGGNQPQHF
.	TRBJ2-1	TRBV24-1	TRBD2	TGTGCCACCAGTTGGATAGCGGGAGCTGACAATGAGCAGTTCTTC	CATSWIAGADNEQFF
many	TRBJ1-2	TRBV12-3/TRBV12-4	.	TGTGCCAGCAGCCTTGGGGCAGGTGGGGCCTATGGCTACACCTTC	CASSLGAGGAYGYTF
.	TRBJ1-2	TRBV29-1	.	TGCAGCGTTGAAGAGACTACCTATGGCTACACCTTC	CSVEETTYGYTF
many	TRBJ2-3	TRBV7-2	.	TGTGCCAGCAGCACCGTAGCTGCAGATACGCAGTATTTT	CASSTVAADTQYF
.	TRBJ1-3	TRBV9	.	TGTGCCAGCAGCGGAACCTACGACAGGAGGGCAAACACCATATATTTT	CASSGTYDRRANTIYF